This T cell receptor (beta chain) was profiled in a study of blood T cell repertoires in COVID-19. Study context: PBMCs, B-cell-depleted T cells, or T cells were the source of the cDNA or gDNA that made up the material.

The table lists this clone with a count of one. Sequencing used immunoSEQ multiplex PCR; TCRdb keeps in-frame clones, though not all of them. This table has approximately 240,000 clones, about four fifths appearing once. The sequenced sample was peripheral blood. The source of this sequence is a woman in her 30s who had recovered from COVID-19.

The CDR3 DNA follows: TGTGCCAGCAGGGACTTTACTAACTATGGCTACACCTTC. This codes for CASRDFTNYGYTF. The V and J genes are TRBV5-4 and TRBJ1-2; D not certain. Germline V lookup: CDR1 SGHNT, CDR2 YYREEE (reference sequence). The CDR3 is 13 residues long. V lost 5 bases and J lost 0, with 8 bases in between.